This T cell receptor beta chain comes out of a study of blood T cell repertoires in COVID-19. Losses at the gene ends were 7 bases for V and 8 bases for J; bases not matched to a gene: 8. The CDR3 sequence is 14 residues long. From germline, CDR1 is MRHNA and CDR2 SNTAGT. Clones were sequenced by immunoSEQ multiplex PCR, and TCRdb holds only the in-frame ones, with some missing. The sample consists of some 370,000 clones, about 87% of them appearing once. The chain recombines TRBV6-4 with TRBJ1-2, with 12 bases identical to TRBD1. Specimen: peripheral blood. This sequence was found in a woman younger than 45 with COVID-19, enrolled during active disease. The CDR3: CASTAGTGGFGYTF. The DNA of the CDR3 is TGTGCCAGCACCGCCGGGACAGGGGGCTTCGGCTACACCTTC.